This T cell receptor (beta chain) was profiled in a study of cytomegalovirus exposure and HLA in healthy donors. General study results and limits: A reported reduction in N-insertions relative to the 666-donor mean was seen in an Asian-associated ancestry cluster in a later analysis. As a later analysis showed, a missense DCLRE1C variant was linked to trimming of TCR beta V- and J-genes.

V lost 2 bases and J lost 0, with 5 bases in between. There are 14 residues in the CDR3. Germline CDR1 is MNHEY and CDR2 is SVGAGI. Researchers ran the PCR with 60 Vbeta and 13 Jbeta primers. The assay was immunoSEQ multiplex PCR, and TCRdb's table has in-frame clones only and misses some. The data hold about 70,000 clones, with roughly four fifths observed a single time. Note on this clone: Antigen unknown.

The rearrangement uses TRBV6-5 and TRBJ2-1; no reliable D call. The clonotype was recovered from a woman in her sixties in good health and CMV-seropositive. The sample taken for sequencing was PBMCs. The CDR3 region has the DNA TGTGCCAGCAGTTACGATAGCTCCTACAATGAGCAGTTCTTC. Encoded protein: CASSYDSSYNEQFF.